These 11 T cell receptor beta chains were sequenced from one sample in a study of CD8+CD57+ T cells in acquired aplastic anemia. Both TCR beta VDJ combination and CDR3 sequence profiling were carried out. Genomic DNA was the template for this profiling. TCRdb re-derived calls from the reads in MiXCR, one entry per CDR3 protein. The sample lists about 180,000 distinct CDR3 sequences; around 50% were seen once. Only patients with CD8+CD57+ cell expansion on flow cytometry were chosen for sequencing. Sequencing used sorted CD4+, CD8+, or CD8+CD57+ T cells (not recorded which) from PBMCs. The receptors were gathered from a human donor with aplastic anemia.

This clonotype appeared many times. The chain joins TRBV25-1 to TRBJ1-3; no clear D gene. The germline gives CDR1 MGHDK, CDR2 SYGVNS. Trimming pared 6 bases from V and 0 bases from J, leaving 12 bases between. There are 15 residues in the CDR3. The DNA of the CDR3 is TGTGCCAGCAGGGACCGGACCCTCTCTGGAAACACCATATATTTT. Translated: CASRDRTLSGNTIYF.

In this sample, this clonotype turned up many times. CDR3 region: CASSPGPETQYF. The CDR3 bases are TGTGCCAGCAGTCCCGGCCCCGAGACCCAGTACTTC. V usage is TRBV12-3 or TRBV12-4 and J usage is TRBJ2-5; D not certain. V gave up 5 bases and J gave up 5 bases, with 9 bases separating them. The CDR3 length is 12 residues.

This clonotype was counted a few times. V is TRBV3-1 and J is TRBJ2-2; a weak D match, TRBD2 (5 bases). V lost 0 bases, J lost 2 bases, and 13 bases lay in between. CDR1 is LGHDT and CDR2 is YNNKEL in the germline V gene (reference sequence). This CDR3 has 17 amino acids. CDR3 region: CASSQDPVSGNTGELFF. Here the CDR3 DNA reads TGTGCCAGCAGCCAAGATCCCGTAAGCGGCAACACCGGGGAGCTGTTTTTT.

This clonotype came up many times. This chain uses TRBV7-9 with TRBJ1-5, with TRBD1 identical over 7 bases. V was clipped by 6 bases and J by 4 bases; unmatched bases: 6. The CDR3 has 14 amino acids. CDR1 SEHNR and CDR2 FQNEAQ come from the germline V gene (reference sequence). The CDR3 protein is CASRPQGSNQPQHF. The CDR3 coding sequence is TGTGCCAGCAGGCCACAGGGGTCGAATCAGCCCCAGCATTTT.

This clonotype was counted between two and nine times. A much larger clone differs from this one at a single base, so this may be a read error. The CDR3 DNA is TGCAGTGCTAGTTATTCGAGGCGGGGGCGGAATGAGCAGTCCTTC. Encoded protein: CSASYSRRGRNEQSF. The chain carries TRBV20-1 and TRBJ2-1, with D tentatively TRBD2 (7 bases). The germline gives CDR1 DFQATT, CDR2 SNEGSKA (reference sequence). This CDR3 has 15 residues.

This CDR3 reads CASIPGLAIDEQFF. CDR3 bases: TGTGCCAGCATACCGGGACTAGCGATCGATGAGCAGTTCTTC. The V and J genes are TRBV2 and TRBJ2-1; 10 nucleotides align to TRBD2. Germline V gives CDR1 SNHLY, CDR2 FYNNEI. The trim removed 7 bases at V and 8 bases at J, leaving 8 bases unmatched. CDR3 length: 14 residues.

The rearrangement joins TRBV24-1 to TRBJ2-2, with 9 bases aligning to TRBD1. CDR3 length: 16 amino acids. Germline CDR1 KGHDR, CDR2 SFDVKD. The J segment lost 1 base and the V segment lost 2 bases, leaving 1 base of the junction unmatched. CDR3 amino acids: CATSDSGQGNTGELFF. The CDR3 bases are TGTGCCACCAGTGATTCGGGACAGGGGAACACCGGGGAGCTGTTTTTT.

V is TRBV3-1 and J is TRBJ2-1; 9 positions agree with TRBD2. CDR1 and CDR2 (germline): LGHDT, YNNKEL (reference sequence). CDR3 length: 15 amino acids. V lost 7 bases, J lost 5 bases, and 9 bases stayed unmatched. The CDR3 is CASIRSSGGNNEQFF. Written as DNA, the CDR3 is TGTGCCAGCATACGTTCCAGCGGGGGGAACAATGAGCAGTTCTTC.

At least ten counts were recorded for this clonotype. V gene TRBV30 combines with J gene TRBJ1-6; 8 bases are a match to TRBD1. Losses at the gene ends were 3 bases for V and 10 bases for J; bases not matched to a gene: 8. The V gene's germline CDR1 is GTSNPN and CDR2 SVGIG (reference sequence). The CDR3 covers 14 residues. CDR3 in amino acids: CAWSQGQVTSPLHF. DNA for the CDR3: TGTGCCTGGAGCCAGGGACAGGTGACCTCACCCCTCCACTTT. Full variable domain (rest looked up from reference TRBV30 and TRBJ1-6): SQTIHQWPATLVQPVGSPLSLECTVEGTSNPNLYWYRQAAGRGLQLLFYSVGIGQISSEVPQNLSASRPQDRQFILSSKKLLLSDSGFYLCAWSQGQVTSPLHFGNGTRLTVT.

The genes are TRBV20-1 and TRBJ2-3, with D possibly matching TRBD2 (5 bases). There are 13 residues in the CDR3. Germline loops: CDR1 DFQATT, CDR2 SNEGSKA (reference sequence). Trimming pared 6 bases from V and 3 bases from J, leaving 13 bases between. The CDR3 spells CSAQRSGTDTQYF. The CDR3 region has the DNA TGCAGTGCCCAGCGGTCGGGGACAGATACGCAGTATTTT.

V usage is TRBV5-5 and J usage is TRBJ2-5; a weak D match, TRBD1 (6 bases). The CDR3 spans 15 residues. V shed 3 bases and J shed 2 bases, with 14 bases lying between them. Per the germline V gene, CDR1 is SGHKS and CDR2 is YYEKEE (reference sequence). The DNA for the CDR3 is TGTGCCAGCAGCTGGGGGCGGGCAGTGCAAGAGACCCAGTACTTC. Its protein is CASSWGRAVQETQYF.